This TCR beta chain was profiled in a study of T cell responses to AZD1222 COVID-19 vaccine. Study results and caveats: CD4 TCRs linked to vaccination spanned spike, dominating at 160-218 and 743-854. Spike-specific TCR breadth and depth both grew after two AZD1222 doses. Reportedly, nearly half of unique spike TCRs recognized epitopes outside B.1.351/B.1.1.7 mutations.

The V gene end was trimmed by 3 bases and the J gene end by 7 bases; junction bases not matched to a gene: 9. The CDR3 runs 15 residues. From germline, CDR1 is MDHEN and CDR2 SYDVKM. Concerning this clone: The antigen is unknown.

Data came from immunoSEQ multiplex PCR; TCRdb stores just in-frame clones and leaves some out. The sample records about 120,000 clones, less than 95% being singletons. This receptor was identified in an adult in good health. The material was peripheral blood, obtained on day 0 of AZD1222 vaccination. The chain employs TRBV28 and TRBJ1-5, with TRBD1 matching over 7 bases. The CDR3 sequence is CASSFGRGLGQPQHF. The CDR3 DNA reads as TGTGCCAGCAGTTTCGGGAGGGGGCTTGGGCAGCCCCAGCATTTT.